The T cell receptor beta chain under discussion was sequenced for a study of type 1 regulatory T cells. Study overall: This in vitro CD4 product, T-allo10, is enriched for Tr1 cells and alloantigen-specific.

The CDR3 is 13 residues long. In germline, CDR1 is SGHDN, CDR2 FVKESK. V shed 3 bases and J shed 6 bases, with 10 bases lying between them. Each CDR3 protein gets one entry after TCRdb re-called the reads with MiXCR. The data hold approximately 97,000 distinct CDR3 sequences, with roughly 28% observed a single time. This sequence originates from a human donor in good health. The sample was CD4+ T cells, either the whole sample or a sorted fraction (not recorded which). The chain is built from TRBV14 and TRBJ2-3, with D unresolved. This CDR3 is CASSQDPGDTQYF. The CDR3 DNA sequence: TGTGCCAGCAGCCAGGACCCCGGGGATACGCAGTATTTT.